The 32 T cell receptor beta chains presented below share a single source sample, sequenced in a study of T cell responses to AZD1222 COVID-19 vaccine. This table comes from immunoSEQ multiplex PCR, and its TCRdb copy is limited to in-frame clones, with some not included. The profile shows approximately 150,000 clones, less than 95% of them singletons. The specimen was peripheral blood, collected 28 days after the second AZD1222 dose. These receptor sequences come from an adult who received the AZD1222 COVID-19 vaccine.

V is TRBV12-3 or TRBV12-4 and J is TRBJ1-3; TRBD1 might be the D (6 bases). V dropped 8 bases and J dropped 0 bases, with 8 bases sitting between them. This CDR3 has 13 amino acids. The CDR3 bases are TGTGCCAGCGGACAGAGCTCTGGAAACACCATATATTTT. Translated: CASGQSSGNTIYF.

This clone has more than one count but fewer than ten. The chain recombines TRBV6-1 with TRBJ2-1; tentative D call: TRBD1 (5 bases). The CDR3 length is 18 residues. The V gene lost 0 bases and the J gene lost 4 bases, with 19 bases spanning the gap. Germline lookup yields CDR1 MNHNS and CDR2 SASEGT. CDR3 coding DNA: TGTGCCAGCAGTGAAGCGGGGCTAGGAACCTCTTCTTACAATGAGCAGTTCTTC. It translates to CASSEAGLGTSSYNEQFF.

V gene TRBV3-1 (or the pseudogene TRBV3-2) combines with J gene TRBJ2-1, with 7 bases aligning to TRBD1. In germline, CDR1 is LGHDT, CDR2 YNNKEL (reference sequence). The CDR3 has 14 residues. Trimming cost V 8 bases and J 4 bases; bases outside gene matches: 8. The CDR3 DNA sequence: TGTGCCAGCGAAGACAGGGTCCTATACAATGAGCAGTTCTTC. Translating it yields CASEDRVLYNEQFF.

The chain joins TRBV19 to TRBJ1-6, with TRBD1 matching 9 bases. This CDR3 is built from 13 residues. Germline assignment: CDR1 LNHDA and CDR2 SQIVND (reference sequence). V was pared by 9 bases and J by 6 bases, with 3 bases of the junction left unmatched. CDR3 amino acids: CARGTGLNSPLHF. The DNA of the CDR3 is TGTGCCAGGGGGACAGGGCTTAATTCACCCCTCCACTTT.

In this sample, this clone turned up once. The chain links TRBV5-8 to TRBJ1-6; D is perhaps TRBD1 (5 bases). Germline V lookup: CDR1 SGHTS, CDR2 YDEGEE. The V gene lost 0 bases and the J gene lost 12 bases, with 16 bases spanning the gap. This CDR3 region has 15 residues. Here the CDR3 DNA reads TGTGCCAGCAGCTTGGCCCGGGGGGTCGGGGTACCCCTCCACTTT. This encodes CASSLARGVGVPLHF. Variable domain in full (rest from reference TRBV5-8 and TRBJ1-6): EAGVTQSPTHLIKTRGQQATLRCSPISGHTSVYWYQQALGLGLQFLLWYDEGEERNRGNFPPRFSGRQFPNYSSELNVNALELEDSALYLCASSLARGVGVPLHFGNGTRLTVT.

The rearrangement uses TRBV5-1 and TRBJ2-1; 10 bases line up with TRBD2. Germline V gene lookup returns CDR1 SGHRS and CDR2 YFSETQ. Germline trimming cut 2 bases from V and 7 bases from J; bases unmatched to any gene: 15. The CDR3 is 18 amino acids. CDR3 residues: CASSFRRLAGGLSNEQFF. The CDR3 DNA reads TGCGCCAGCAGCTTCCGGAGATTAGCGGGGGGCCTGTCGAATGAGCAGTTCTTC.

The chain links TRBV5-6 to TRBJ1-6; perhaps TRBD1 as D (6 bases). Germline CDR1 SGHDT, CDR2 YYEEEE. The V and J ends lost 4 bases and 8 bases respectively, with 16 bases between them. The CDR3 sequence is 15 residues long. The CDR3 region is CASSAGPGAYSPLHF. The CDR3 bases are TGTGCCAGCAGCGCGGGCCCAGGGGCATATTCACCCCTCCACTTT.

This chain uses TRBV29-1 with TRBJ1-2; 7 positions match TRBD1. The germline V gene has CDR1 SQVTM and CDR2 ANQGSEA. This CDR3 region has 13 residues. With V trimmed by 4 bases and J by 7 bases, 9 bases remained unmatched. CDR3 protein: CSVGSGTVSGYTF. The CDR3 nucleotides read TGCAGCGTTGGCTCCGGGACAGTATCTGGCTACACCTTC. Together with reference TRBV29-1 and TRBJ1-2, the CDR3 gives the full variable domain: SAVISQKPSRDICQRGTSLTIQCQVDSQVTMMFWYRQQPGQSLTLIATANQGSEATYESGFVIDKFPISRPNLTFSTLTVSNMSPEDSSIYLCSVGSGTVSGYTFGSGTRLTVV.

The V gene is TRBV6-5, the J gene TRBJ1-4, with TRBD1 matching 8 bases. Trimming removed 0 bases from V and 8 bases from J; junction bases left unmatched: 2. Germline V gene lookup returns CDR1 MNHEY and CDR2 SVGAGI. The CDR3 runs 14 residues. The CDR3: CASSYSQGDEKLFF. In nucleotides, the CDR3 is TGTGCCAGCAGTTACTCACAGGGGGACGAAAAACTGTTTTTT.

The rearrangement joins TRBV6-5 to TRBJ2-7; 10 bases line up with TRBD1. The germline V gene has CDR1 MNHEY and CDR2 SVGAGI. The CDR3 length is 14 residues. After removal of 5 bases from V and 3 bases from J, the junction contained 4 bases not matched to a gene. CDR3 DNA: TGTGCCAGCAGTCCGACAGGGGGCGGCTACGAGCAGTACTTC. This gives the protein CASSPTGGGYEQYF.

CDR3 in amino acids: CAWTQGRTDTQYF. The CDR3 nucleotides read TGTGCCTGGACCCAGGGTCGCACAGATACGCAGTATTTT. V gene TRBV30 combines with J gene TRBJ2-3, with D perhaps TRBD1 (5 bases). This CDR3 contains 13 residues. Germline CDR1 reads GTSNPN; CDR2 reads SVGIG (reference sequence). V shed 4 bases and J shed 1 base, with 9 bases lying between them.

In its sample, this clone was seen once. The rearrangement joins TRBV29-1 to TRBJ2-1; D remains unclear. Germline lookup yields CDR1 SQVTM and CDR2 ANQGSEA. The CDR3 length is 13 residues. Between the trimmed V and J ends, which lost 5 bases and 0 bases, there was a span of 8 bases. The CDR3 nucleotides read TGCAGCGTTTCGTGGAGCTCCTACAATGAGCAGTTCTTC. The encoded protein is CSVSWSSYNEQFF.

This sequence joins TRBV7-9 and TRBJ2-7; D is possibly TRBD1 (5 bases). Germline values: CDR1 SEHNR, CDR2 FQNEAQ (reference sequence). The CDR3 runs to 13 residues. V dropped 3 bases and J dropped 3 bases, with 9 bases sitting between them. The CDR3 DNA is TGTGCCAGCAGCTTTTATCAGGGCTACGAGCAGTACTTC. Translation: CASSFYQGYEQYF.

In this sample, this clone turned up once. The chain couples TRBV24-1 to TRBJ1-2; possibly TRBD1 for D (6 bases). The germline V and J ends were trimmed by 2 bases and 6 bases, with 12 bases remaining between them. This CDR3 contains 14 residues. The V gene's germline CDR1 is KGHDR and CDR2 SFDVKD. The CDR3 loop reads CATSDSQGLDGYTF. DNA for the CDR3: TGTGCCACCAGTGATTCCCAGGGGCTGGATGGCTACACCTTC.

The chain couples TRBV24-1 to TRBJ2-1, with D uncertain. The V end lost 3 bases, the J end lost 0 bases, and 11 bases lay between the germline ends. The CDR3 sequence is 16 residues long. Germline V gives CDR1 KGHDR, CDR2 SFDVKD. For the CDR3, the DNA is TGTGCCACCAGTGATAGCCGAAAGAGCTCCTACAATGAGCAGTTCTTC. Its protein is CATSDSRKSSYNEQFF.

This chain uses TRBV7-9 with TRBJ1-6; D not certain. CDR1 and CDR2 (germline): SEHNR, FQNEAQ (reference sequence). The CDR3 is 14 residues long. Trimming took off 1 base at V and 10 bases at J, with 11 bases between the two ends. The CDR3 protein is CASSLGGKGSPLHF. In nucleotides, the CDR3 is TGTGCCAGCAGCTTAGGTGGGAAGGGCTCACCCCTCCACTTT. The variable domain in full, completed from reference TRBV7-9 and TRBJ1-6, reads DTGVSQNPRHKITKRGQNVTFRCDPISEHNRLYWYRQTLGQGPEFLTYFQNEAQLEKSRLLSDRFSAERPKGSFSTLEIQRTEQGDSAMYLCASSLGGKGSPLHFGNGTRLTVT.

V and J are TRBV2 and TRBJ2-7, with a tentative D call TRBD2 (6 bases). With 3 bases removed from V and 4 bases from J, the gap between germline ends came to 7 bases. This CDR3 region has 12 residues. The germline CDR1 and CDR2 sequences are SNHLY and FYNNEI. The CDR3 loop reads CASSDGGYEQYF. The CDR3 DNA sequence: TGTGCCAGCAGTGACGGGGGTTACGAGCAGTACTTC. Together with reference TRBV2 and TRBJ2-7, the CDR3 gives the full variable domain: EPEVTQTPSHQVTQMGQEVILRCVPISNHLYFYWYRQILGQKVEFLVSFYNNEISEKSEIFDDQFSVERPDGSNFTLKIRSTKLEDSAMYFCASSDGGYEQYFGPGTRLTVT.

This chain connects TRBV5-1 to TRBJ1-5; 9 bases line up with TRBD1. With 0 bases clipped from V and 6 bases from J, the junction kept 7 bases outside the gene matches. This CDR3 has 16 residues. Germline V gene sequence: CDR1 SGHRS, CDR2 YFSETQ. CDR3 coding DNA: TGCGCCAGCAGCTTGGGGGACAGGGCTGGTCCTCAGCCCCAGCATTTT. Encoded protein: CASSLGDRAGPQPQHF.

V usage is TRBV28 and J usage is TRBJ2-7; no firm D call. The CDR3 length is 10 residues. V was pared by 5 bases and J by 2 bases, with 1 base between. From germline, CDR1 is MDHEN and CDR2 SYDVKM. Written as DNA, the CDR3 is TGTGCCAGCAGTGCCTACGAGCAGTACTTC. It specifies CASSAYEQYF.

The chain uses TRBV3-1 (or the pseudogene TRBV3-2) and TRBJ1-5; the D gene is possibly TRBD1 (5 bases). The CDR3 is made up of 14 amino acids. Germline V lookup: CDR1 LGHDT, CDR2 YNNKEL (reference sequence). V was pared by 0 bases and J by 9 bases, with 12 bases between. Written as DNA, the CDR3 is TGTGCCAGCAGCCAAGATAGTACAGGACGGCCCCAGCATTTT. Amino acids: CASSQDSTGRPQHF.

The CDR3 is CAWSDPLSTDTQYF. DNA of the CDR3: TGTGCCTGGAGTGATCCCCTCAGCACAGATACGCAGTATTTT. The V and J genes are TRBV30 and TRBJ2-3, with D uncertain. V lost 1 base and J lost 0, with 8 bases in between. The length of the CDR3 is 14 residues. The germline V gene encodes CDR1 GTSNPN and CDR2 SVGIG (reference sequence).

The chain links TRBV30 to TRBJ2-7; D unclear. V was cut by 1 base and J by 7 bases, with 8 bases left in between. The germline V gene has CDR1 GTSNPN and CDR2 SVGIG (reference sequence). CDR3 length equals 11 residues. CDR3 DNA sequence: TGTGCCTGGAGTGCGATAAGGGAGCAGTACTTC. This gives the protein CAWSAIREQYF.

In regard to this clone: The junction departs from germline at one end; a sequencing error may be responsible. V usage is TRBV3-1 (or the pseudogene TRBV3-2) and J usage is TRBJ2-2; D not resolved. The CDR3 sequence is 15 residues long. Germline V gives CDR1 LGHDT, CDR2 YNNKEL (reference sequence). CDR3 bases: TGTGCCAGCAGCCACATGGGCTCGAAGACCGGGGAGCTGTTTTTT. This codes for CASSHMGSKTGELFF.

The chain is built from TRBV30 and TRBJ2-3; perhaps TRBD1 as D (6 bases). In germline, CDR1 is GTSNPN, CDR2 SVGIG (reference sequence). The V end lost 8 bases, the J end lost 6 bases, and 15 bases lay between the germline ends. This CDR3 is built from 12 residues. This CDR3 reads CALSRGWDTQYF. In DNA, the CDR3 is TGTGCCCTGAGCAGGGGATGGGATACGCAGTATTTT. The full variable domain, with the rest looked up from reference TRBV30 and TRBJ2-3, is SQTIHQWPATLVQPVGSPLSLECTVEGTSNPNLYWYRQAAGRGLQLLFYSVGIGQISSEVPQNLSASRPQDRQFILSSKKLLLSDSGFYLCALSRGWDTQYFGPGTRLTVL.

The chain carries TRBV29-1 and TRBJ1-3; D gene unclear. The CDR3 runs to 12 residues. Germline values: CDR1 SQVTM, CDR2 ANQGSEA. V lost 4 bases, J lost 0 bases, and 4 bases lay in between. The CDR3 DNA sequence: TGCAGCGTTGTGCCCTCTGGAAACACCATATATTTT. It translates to CSVVPSGNTIYF.

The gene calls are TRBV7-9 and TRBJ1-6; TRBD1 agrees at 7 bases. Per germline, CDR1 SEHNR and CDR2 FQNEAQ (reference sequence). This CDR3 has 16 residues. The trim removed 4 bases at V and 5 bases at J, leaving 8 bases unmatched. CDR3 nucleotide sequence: TGTGCCAGCAGCTACCCTCCCGACAGGGATAATTCACCCCTCCACTTT. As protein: CASSYPPDRDNSPLHF.

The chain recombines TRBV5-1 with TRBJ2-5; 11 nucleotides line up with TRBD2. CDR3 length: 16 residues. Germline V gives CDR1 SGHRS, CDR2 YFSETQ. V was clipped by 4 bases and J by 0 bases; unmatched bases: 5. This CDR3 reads CASSLLAGGYQETQYF. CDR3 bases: TGCGCCAGCAGCCTGTTAGCGGGGGGGTACCAAGAGACCCAGTACTTC.

CDR3 sequence reads: CAIRFRTDRSGANVLTF. CDR3 bases: TGTGCCATCAGGTTTCGTACAGACCGCTCTGGGGCCAACGTCCTGACTTTC. The rearrangement links TRBV10-3 to TRBJ2-6; D gene uncertain. Germline values: CDR1 ENHRY, CDR2 SYGVKD. V lost 6 bases and J 0 bases, leaving 15 bases between the germline ends. The CDR3 totals 17 residues.

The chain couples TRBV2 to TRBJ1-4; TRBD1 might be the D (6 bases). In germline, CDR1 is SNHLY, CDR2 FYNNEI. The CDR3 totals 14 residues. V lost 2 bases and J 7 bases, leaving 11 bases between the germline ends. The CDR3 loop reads CASSERGGGEKLFF. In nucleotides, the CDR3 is TGTGCCAGCAGTGAAAGAGGAGGGGGTGAAAAACTGTTTTTT.

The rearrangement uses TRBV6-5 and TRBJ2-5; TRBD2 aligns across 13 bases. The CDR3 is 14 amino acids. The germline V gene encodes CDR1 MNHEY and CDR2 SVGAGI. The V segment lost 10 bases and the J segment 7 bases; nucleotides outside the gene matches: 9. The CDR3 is CATTSGGAYGTQYF. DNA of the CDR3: TGTGCCACCACTAGCGGGGGGGCCTATGGGACCCAGTACTTC.

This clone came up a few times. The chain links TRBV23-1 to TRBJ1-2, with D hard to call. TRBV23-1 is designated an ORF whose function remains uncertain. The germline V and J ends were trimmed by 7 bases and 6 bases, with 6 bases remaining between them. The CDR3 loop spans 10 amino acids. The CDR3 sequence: CASISDGYTF. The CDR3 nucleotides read TGCGCCAGCATTTCGGATGGCTACACCTTC.

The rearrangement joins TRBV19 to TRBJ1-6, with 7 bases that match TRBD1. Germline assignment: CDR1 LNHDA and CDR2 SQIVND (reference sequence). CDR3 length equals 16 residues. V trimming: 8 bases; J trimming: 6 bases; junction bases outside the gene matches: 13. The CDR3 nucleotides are TGTGCCAGTGCCCGGGACAGACAACAGCTTAATTCACCCCTCCACTTT. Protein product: CASARDRQQLNSPLHF.